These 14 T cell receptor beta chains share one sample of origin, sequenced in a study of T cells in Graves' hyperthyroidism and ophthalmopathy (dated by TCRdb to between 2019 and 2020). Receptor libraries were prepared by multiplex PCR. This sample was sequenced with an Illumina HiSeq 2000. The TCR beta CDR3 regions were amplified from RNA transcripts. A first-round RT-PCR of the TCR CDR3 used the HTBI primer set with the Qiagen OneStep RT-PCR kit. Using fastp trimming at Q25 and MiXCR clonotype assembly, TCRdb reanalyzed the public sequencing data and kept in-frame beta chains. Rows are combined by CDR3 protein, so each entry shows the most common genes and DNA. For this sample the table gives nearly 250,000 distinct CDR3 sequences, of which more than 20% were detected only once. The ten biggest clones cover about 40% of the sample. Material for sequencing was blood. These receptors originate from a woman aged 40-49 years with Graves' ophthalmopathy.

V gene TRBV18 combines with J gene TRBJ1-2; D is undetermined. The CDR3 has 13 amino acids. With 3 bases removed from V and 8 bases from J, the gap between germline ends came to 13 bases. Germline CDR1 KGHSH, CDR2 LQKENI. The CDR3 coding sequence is TGTGCCAGCTCACCGGTCGACGGCAAAGGCTACACCTTC. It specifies CASSPVDGKGYTF.

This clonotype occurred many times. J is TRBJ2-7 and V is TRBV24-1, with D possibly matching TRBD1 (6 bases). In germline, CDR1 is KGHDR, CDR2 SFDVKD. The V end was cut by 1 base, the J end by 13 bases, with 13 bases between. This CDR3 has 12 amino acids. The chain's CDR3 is CATSDFGLQGYF. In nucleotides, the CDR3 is TGTGCCACCAGTGATTTTGGTTTACAGGGATACTTC.

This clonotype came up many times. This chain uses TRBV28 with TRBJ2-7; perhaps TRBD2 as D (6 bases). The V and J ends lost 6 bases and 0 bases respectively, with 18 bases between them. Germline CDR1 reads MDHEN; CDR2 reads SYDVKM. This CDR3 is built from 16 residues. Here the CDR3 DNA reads TGTGCCAGCAGGACCCCGGGACTTATTTCCTCCTACGAGCAGTACTTC. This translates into CASRTPGLISSYEQYF. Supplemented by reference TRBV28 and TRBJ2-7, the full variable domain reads DVKVTQSSRYLVKRTGEKVFLECVQDMDHENMFWYRQDPGLGLRLIYFSYDVKMKEKGDIPEGYSVSREKKERFSLILESASTNQTSMYLCASRTPGLISSYEQYFGPGTRLTVT.

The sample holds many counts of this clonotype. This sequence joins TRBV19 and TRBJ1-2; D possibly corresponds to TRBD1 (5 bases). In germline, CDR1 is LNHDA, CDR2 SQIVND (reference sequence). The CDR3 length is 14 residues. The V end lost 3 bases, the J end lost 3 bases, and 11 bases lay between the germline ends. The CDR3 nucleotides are TGTGCCAGTAGTATGTTGGGGGGAGACTATGGCTACACCTTC. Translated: CASSMLGGDYGYTF.

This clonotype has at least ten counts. CDR3 sequence: CASSYSESYEQYF. The CDR3 nucleotides read TGTGCCAGCAGTTACTCGGAGAGCTACGAGCAGTACTTC. This chain uses TRBV6-2 or TRBV6-3 with TRBJ2-7; no firm D call. V gave up 0 bases and J gave up 3 bases, with 6 bases separating them. Germline V CDR1 and CDR2: MNHEY, SVGEGT. The CDR3 length is 13 residues.

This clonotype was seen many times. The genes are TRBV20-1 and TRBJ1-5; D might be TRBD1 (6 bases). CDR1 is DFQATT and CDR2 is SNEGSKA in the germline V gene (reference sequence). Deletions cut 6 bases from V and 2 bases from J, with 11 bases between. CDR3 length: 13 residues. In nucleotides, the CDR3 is TGCAGTGCAAACAGGGTAGGCAATCAGCCCCAGCATTTT. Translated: CSANRVGNQPQHF.

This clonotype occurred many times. The CDR3 spells CASSPRGPGTNTGELFF. The CDR3 DNA reads TGTGCCAGCTCACCTCGGGGGCCAGGGACGAACACCGGGGAGCTGTTTTTT. V gene TRBV18 combines with J gene TRBJ2-2; D is tentatively TRBD1 or TRBD2 (6 bases each). In germline, CDR1 is KGHSH, CDR2 LQKENI. The germline V and J ends were trimmed by 3 bases and 0 bases, with 14 bases remaining between them. The CDR3 is made up of 17 amino acids.

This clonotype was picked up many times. CDR3 coding DNA: TGTGCCAGCAGAGACAGACGAGAGACCCAGTACTTC. Translation gives CASRDRRETQYF. The V call is TRBV28, the J call TRBJ2-5; a weak D match, TRBD1 (5 bases). This CDR3 is 12 amino acids long. The V gene lost 6 bases and the J gene lost 4 bases, with 9 bases spanning the gap. Germline lookup yields CDR1 MDHEN and CDR2 SYDVKM.

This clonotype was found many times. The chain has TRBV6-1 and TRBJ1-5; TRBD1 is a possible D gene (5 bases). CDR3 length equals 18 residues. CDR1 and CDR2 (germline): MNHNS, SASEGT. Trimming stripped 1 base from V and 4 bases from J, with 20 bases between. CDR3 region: CASSEGTGSLNYNQPQHF. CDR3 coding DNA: TGTGCCAGCAGTGAAGGTACAGGCAGCCTGAATTATAATCAGCCCCAGCATTTT.

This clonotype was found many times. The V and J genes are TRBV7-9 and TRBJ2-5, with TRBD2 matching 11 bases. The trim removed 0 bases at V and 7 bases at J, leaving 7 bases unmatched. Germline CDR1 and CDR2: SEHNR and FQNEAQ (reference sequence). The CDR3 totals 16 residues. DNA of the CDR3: TGTGCCAGCAGCTTAGCGCTAGCGGGAGGCCATGGGACCCAGTACTTC. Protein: CASSLALAGGHGTQYF.

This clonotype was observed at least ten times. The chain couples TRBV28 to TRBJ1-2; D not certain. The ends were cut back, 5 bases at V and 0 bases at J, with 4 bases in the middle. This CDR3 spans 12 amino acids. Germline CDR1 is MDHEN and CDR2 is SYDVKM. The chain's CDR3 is CASSGANYGYTF. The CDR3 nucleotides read TGTGCCAGCAGTGGGGCTAACTATGGCTACACCTTC.

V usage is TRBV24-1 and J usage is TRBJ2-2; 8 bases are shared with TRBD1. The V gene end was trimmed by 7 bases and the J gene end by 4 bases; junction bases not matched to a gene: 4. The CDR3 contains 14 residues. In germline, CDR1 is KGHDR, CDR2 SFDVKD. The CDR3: CATRQGATTGELFF. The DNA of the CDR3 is TGTGCCACCAGGCAGGGGGCGACCACCGGGGAGCTGTTTTTT.

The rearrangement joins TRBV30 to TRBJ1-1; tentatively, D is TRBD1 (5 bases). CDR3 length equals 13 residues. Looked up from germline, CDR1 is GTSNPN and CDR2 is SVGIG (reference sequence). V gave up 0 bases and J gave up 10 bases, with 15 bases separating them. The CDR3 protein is CAWSVPGIRAAFF. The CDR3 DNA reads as TGTGCCTGGAGTGTACCAGGGATCCGGGCAGCTTTCTTT. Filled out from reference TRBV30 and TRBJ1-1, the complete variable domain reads SQTIHQWPATLVQPVGSPLSLECTVEGTSNPNLYWYRQAAGRGLQLLFYSVGIGQISSEVPQNLSASRPQDRQFILSSKKLLLSDSGFYLCAWSVPGIRAAFFGQGTRLTVV.

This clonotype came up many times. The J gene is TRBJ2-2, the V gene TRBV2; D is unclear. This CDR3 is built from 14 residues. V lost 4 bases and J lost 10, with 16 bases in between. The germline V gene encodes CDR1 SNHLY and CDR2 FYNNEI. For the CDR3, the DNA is TGTGCCAGCAGTGGGTTGCCTTATCCGGAGGAGCTGTTTTTT. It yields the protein CASSGLPYPEELFF.